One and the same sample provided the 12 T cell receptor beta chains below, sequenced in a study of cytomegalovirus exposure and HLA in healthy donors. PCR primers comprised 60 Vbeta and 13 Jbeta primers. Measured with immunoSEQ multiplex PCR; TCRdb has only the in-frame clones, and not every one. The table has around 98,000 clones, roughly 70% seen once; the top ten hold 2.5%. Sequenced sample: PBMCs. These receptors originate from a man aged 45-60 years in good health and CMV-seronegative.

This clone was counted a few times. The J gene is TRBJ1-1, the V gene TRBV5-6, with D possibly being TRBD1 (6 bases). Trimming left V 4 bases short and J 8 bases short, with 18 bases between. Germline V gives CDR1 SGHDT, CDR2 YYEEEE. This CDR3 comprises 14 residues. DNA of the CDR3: TGTGCCAGCAGCGCGGCCGGGACAACAGGAGAAGCTTTCTTT. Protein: CASSAAGTTGEAFF.

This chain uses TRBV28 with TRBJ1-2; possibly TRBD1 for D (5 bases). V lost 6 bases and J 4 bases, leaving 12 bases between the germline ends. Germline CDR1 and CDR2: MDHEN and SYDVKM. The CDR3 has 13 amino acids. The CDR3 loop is CASSPAGIYGYTF. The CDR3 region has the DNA TGTGCCAGCAGCCCGGCAGGGATCTATGGCTACACCTTC.

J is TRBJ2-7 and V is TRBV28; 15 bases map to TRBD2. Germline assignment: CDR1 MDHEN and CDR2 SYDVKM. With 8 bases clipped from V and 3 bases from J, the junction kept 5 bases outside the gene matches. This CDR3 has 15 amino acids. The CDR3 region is CASGTSGRTRYEQYF. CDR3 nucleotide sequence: TGTGCCAGCGGGACTAGCGGGAGGACCCGCTACGAGCAGTACTTC.

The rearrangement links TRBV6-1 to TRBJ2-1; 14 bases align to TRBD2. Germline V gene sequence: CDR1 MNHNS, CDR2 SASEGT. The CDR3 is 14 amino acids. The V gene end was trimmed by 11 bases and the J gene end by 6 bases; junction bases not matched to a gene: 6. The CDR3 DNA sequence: TGTGCCGGAGGACTAGCGGGGGGTGTCAATGAGCAGTTCTTC. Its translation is CAGGLAGGVNEQFF.

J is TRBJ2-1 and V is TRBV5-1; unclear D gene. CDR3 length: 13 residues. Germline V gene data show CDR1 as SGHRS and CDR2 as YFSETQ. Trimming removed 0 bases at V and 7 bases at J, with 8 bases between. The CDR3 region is CASSLGLENEQFF. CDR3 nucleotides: TGCGCCAGCAGCTTGGGTCTGGAGAATGAGCAGTTCTTC.

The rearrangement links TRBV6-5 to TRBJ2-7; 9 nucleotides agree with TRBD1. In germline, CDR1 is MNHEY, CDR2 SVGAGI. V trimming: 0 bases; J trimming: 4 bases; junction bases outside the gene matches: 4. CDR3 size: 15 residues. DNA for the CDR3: TGTGCCAGCAGTTACTCATGGGACAGGGATTACGAGCAGTACTTC. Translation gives CASSYSWDRDYEQYF.

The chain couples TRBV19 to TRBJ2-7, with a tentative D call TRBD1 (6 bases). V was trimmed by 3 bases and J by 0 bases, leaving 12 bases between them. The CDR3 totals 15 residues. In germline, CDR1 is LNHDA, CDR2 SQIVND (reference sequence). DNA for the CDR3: TGTGCCAGTAGTATCTCGGGACAAAGCTCCTACGAGCAGTACTTC. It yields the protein CASSISGQSSYEQYF.

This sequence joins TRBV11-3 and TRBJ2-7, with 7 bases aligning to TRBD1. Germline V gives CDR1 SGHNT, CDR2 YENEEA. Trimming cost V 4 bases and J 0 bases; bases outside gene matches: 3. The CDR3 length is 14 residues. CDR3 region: CASSYRTGSYEQYF. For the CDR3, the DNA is TGTGCCAGCAGCTATCGGACAGGCTCCTACGAGCAGTACTTC.

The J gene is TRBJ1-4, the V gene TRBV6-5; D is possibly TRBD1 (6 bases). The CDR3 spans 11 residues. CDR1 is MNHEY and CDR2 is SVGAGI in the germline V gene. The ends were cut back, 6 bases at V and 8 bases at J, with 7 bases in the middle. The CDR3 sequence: CASRTGEKLFF. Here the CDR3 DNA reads TGTGCCAGCAGAACAGGGGAAAAACTGTTTTTT.

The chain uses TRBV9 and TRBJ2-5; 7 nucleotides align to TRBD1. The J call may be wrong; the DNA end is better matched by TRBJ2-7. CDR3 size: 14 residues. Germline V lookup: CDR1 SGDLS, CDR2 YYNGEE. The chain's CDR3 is CASSVGQGAYEQYF. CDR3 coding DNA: TGTGCCAGCAGCGTAGGGCAGGGGGCCTACGAGCAGTACTTC.

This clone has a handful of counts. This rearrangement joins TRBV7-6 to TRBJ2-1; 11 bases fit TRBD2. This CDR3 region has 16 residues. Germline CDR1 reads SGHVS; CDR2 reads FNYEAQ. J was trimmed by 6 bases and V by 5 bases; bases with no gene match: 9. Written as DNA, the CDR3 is TGTGCCAGCAGCATGGGGACTAGCGGCACCGGCAATGAGCAGTTCTTC. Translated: CASSMGTSGTGNEQFF. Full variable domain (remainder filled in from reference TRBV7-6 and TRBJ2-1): GAGVSQSPRYKVTKRGQDVALRCDPISGHVSLYWYRQALGQGPEFLTYFNYEAQQDKSGLPNDRFSAERPEGSISTLTIQRTEQRDSAMYRCASSMGTSGTGNEQFFGPGTRLTVL.

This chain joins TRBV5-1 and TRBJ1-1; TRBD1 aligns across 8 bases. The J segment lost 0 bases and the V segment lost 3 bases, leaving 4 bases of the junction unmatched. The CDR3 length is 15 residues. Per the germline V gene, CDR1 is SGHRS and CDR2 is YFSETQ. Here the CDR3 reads CASSSTGGLNTEAFF. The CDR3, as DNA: TGCGCCAGCAGCTCTACAGGGGGGCTGAACACTGAAGCTTTCTTT.